The clone carrying this T cell receptor beta chain was counted ten times or more. The antigen remains undetermined. The CDR3 is 15 residues long. V lost 7 bases, J lost 0 bases, and 10 bases lay in between. CDR1 is MNHEY, CDR2 SVGAGI, per germline. The sample belongs to a study of Graves' ophthalmopathy and Graves' hyperthyroidism. Study results and caveats: Most thyroid clonotypes expanded beyond 0.001 frequency were also found in blood. Sensitivity reached 87.88% and specificity 81.08% for a 13-signature model separating ophthalmopathy from stable hyperthyroidism.

For repertoire sequencing, the TCR beta CDR3 regions were amplified from RNA transcripts. The authors performed first-round RT-PCR with HTBI primers and then a second-round multiplex PCR. TCRdb reprocessed the multiplex PCR reads with MiXCR, giving one entry per CDR3 protein. The table includes about 370,000 distinct CDR3 sequences, around 20% detected once. Ophthalmopathy in the donors was of moderate-to-severe activity, with CAS ≥3, NOSPECS ≥4 and duration under 3 months. Researchers turned away patients with other autoimmune diseases, uncontrolled infections, pregnancy or lactation. Sequencing was carried out using peripheral blood. This sequence joins TRBV6-5 and TRBJ1-6; tentatively, D is TRBD1 (5 bases). The source of this sequence is a woman in her late teens or twenties with Graves' ophthalmopathy. The CDR3 coding sequence is TGTGCCAGCACCCAGGGTAGCTCCTATAATTCACCCCTCCACTTT. Translated: CASTQGSSYNSPLHF.